This T cell receptor (beta chain) is from a study of T cells in Graves' hyperthyroidism and ophthalmopathy. Study-level results: A model of 13 V-J pairs discriminated ophthalmopathy from stable hyperthyroidism.

This clonotype came up a few times. Its specificity is not known. The junction departs from the called germline gene at one end, perhaps through a read error. This CDR3 comprises 14 residues. Germline V gene lookup returns CDR1 DFQATT and CDR2 SNEGSKA (reference sequence). What was amplified from RNA transcripts were TCR beta CDR3 regions. An initial round of RT-PCR targeting the TCR CDR3 relied on the HTBI primer set. MiXCR was run by TCRdb on the multiplex PCR reads, yielding one entry per CDR3 protein. The data show 500,000 or so distinct CDR3 sequences, about 16% seen once. This receptor was taken from a woman in her twenties or thirties with Graves' ophthalmopathy. The sample consisted of blood. The V call is TRBV20-1, the J call TRBJ2-7, with TRBD1 matching 7 bases. The CDR3 reads CSARSHDRVYGQYF. The CDR3 DNA reads as TGCAGTGCTAGGAGCCACGACAGGGTCTACGGGCAGTACTTC.